The clone carrying this TCR beta chain was found many times. Its antigen is currently unknown. This sample is drawn from a study of T cell repertoires in cytomegalovirus infection. Study details: Peptides in the study included HLA-C-restricted and HLA-B-restricted CMV epitopes. In public TCR beta signatures, there were indications of both CMV infection and matching HLA type. Findings and limits, study-wide: Dominant in the ex vivo response were TCR beta clonotypes restricted by HLA-C and specific for CMV. Summed frequency of shared TCR beta families picked out CMV carriers who also had the relevant HLA.

TCRdb reprocessed the reads with MiXCR, giving one entry per CDR3 protein. The table records about 890,000 distinct CDR3 sequences, 30% to 40% of them present only once. With 1 base removed from V and 2 bases from J, the gap between germline ends came to 11 bases. CDR3 length: 15 amino acids. The V gene's germline CDR1 is SEHNR and CDR2 FQNEAQ (reference sequence). Sequenced material: cultured CD8+ T cells from PBMCs, taken from culture after CMV antigen stimulation. This chain joins TRBV7-9 and TRBJ1-1; no reliable D call. The clonotype comes from a human donor in good health (CMV status not recorded). Some clones in this sample may be carry-over from other donors' samples. CDR3 sequence reads: CASSLGLAANTEAFF. CDR3 coding DNA: TGTGCCAGCAGCTTAGGTCTTGCAGCCAACACTGAAGCTTTCTTT.